This record covers a single T cell receptor (beta chain). These data originate in a study of blood T cell repertoires in COVID-19. Profiled with immunoSEQ multiplex PCR; TCRdb holds only in-frame clones, not every one. Of some 200,000 clones in the sample, approximately 80% were seen once. CDR1 and CDR2 from the germline V gene are MDHEN and SYDVKM. Trimming at V came to 5 bases and at J to 3 bases, leaving 5 bases not matched to a gene. The CDR3 covers 14 residues. The rearrangement uses TRBV28 and TRBJ1-2; 8 bases align to TRBD1. The receptor comes from a man between 35 and 55 years old who had recovered from COVID-19. The sample was PBMCs or T cells enriched from blood (not recorded which). The CDR3: CASSQNRGDYGYTF. In DNA, the CDR3 is TGTGCCAGCAGTCAAAACAGGGGGGACTATGGCTACACCTTC.